The clone carrying this TCR beta chain was counted between two and nine times. Antigen specificity is unknown. The entry originates in a study of cytomegalovirus exposure and HLA in healthy donors. It was with 60 Vbeta and 13 Jbeta primers that the PCR ran. TCRdb keeps only in-frame clones here, not all; method: immunoSEQ multiplex PCR. The data contain over 100,000 clones, roughly 71% of them singletons. Study-wide results and limits: Reportedly, fewer N-insertions than the approximately 690-donor mean appeared in an Asian-associated ancestry cluster in a later analysis.

Germline V gene lookup returns CDR1 SGHTA and CDR2 FQGNSA. The CDR3 is 17 amino acids. V was pared by 1 base and J by 5 bases, with 9 bases of the junction left unmatched. The specimen was PBMCs. V usage is TRBV7-2 and J usage is TRBJ2-5; 11 bases are a match to TRBD2. This clonotype was obtained from a woman between 65 and 79 years old in good health and CMV-seropositive. DNA for the CDR3: TGTGCCAGCAGCTTAGGGGCCCACACTAGCGGGGGTGAGACCCAGTACTTC. Translated: CASSLGAHTSGGETQYF.